The T cell receptor beta chain described here comes from a study of shared clonotypes between healthy human individuals. Notes on the study in general: Larger estimated richness was generally seen in naive subsets than in memory subsets.

Worth noting for this clone: Its antigen is as yet unknown.

Nashville, Tennessee was home to all donors, each a Caucasian adult. Data came from immunoSEQ multiplex PCR; TCRdb stores just in-frame clones and leaves some out. The repertoire holds around 1.1 million clones, approximately 80% seen once, with 0.55% to 0.7% in the top ten. The clonotype was recovered from a man between 18 and 35 years old in good health. Some clones in this sample may be carry-over from other donors' samples. Sequenced material: memory CD4+ T cells from PBMCs. As to subset: CD45RA-negative fraction.

CDR3 protein: CASSLGGRQGTGYTF. CDR3 coding DNA: TGTGCCAGCAGCTTAGGGGGGCGACAGGGTACTGGCTACACCTTC. The chain combines TRBV7-2 with TRBJ1-2; TRBD1 matches at 7 bases. V lost 1 base to trimming and J lost 7 bases; unmatched junction nucleotides: 9. Germline assignment: CDR1 SGHTA and CDR2 FQGNSA. This CDR3 is 15 amino acids long. The full variable domain, rest sourced from reference TRBV7-2 and TRBJ1-2, is GAGVSQSPSNKVTEKGKDVELRCDPISGHTALYWYRQSLGQGLEFLIYFQGNSAPDKSGLPSDRFSAERTGGSVSTLTIQRTQQEDSAVYLCASSLGGRQGTGYTFGSGTRLTVV.